These T cell receptor beta chains were read from a single sample in a study of blood T cell repertoires in COVID-19. TCRdb's copy holds only in-frame clones and misses some; the assay was immunoSEQ multiplex PCR. Here the sample spans approximately 390,000 clones, around nine tenths being singletons. Sequenced material: PBMCs or T cells enriched from blood (not recorded which). The source of these receptors is a woman aged 45-60 years who had recovered from COVID-19. Both conserved end residues are part of each CDR3. D genes are given only for firm matches. Expanded clones get a size class; other rows say once, few or many, or leave the size out.

clone_size	d_call	cdr3_length	j_call	v_call	cdr3_nt	cdr3_aa
.	TRBD1	15	TRBJ1-2	TRBV5-5	TGTGCCAGCAGATTAGGACAGGAGCCGACCTATGGCTACACCTTC	CASRLGQEPTYGYTF
.	TRBD1	18	TRBJ1-6	TRBV27	TGTGCCAGCAACCCGGGACAGGGGGTCCTTAGGGTCAATTCACCCCTCCACTTT	CASNPGQGVLRVNSPLHF
.	TRBD1	16	TRBJ1-5	TRBV7-9	TGTGCCAGCAGCGCAGGGACAGGGAATAGCAATCAGCCCCAGCATTTT	CASSAGTGNSNQPQHF
.	.	16	TRBJ1-6	TRBV7-6	TGTGCCAGCAGCTTAGGGACCGGGATAGGCAATTCACCCCTCCACTTT	CASSLGTGIGNSPLHF
.	.	15	TRBJ1-1	TRBV7-2	TGTGCCAGCAGCTTAGTTCTGGGGGGGAGATACGAAGCTTTCTTT	CASSLVLGGRYEAFF
.	.	16	TRBJ2-1	TRBV4-2	TGTGCCAGCAGCCAAGATCTTGGCAGGCTTCACAATGAGCAGTTCTTC	CASSQDLGRLHNEQFF
.	TRBD1	14	TRBJ1-1	TRBV19	TGTGCCAGTACCTGGACAGGCCCGAACACTGAAGCTTTCTTT	CASTWTGPNTEAFF
.	.	11	TRBJ2-4	TRBV20-1	TGCAGTGCCCTTGCCAAAAACATTCAGTACTTC	CSALAKNIQYF
.	TRBD1	13	TRBJ2-1	TRBV7-9	TGTAGGGCCGGGACAGGGGTTAGTAATGAGCAGTTCTTC	CRAGTGVSNEQFF
.	.	15	TRBJ1-5	TRBV15	TGTGCCACCAGCCCAAACCCACAGGCGCCTCGGCCCCAGCATTTT	CATSPNPQAPRPQHF
.	TRBD1	15	TRBJ1-5	TRBV4-2	TGTGCCAGCAGCCAGGGACAGGGTGACAATCAGCCCCAGCATTTT	CASSQGQGDNQPQHF
.	.	14	TRBJ1-1	TRBV12-2	TGTGCATTCTCCGCGGGTGCGACTAACACTGAAGCTTTCTTT	CAFSAGATNTEAFF
once	TRBD2	16	TRBJ2-7	TRBV3-1/TRBV3-2	TGTGCCAGCAGCCATCGGACTAGCGGGGGGGCCTACGAGCAGTACTTC	CASSHRTSGGAYEQYF
.	TRBD1	15	TRBJ1-2	TRBV29-1	TGCAGCGTTGTATTCGGGACAGGGGGCCTCTATGGCTACACCTTC	CSVVFGTGGLYGYTF
.	TRBD1	13	TRBJ1-1	TRBV7-9	TGTGCCAGCAGCGCACAGACAGGGACTGAAGCTTTCTTT	CASSAQTGTEAFF
.	.	15	TRBJ2-5	TRBV6-5	TGTGCCAGCAGTTCATACCGGACAGCACAAGAGACCCAGTACTTC	CASSSYRTAQETQYF
.	.	13	TRBJ2-7	TRBV19	TGTGCCAGTAGTATAGACGCTGAAGGGGTGGAGTACTTC	CASSIDAEGVEYF
.	.	15	TRBJ1-5	TRBV3-1/TRBV3-2	TGTGCCAGCAGCCAAGGGCACGGGGGCAATCAGCCCCAGCATTTT	CASSQGHGGNQPQHF
few	TRBD1	15	TRBJ1-5	TRBV3-1/TRBV3-2	TGTGCCAGCAGTCCACAGGGGGCGAGGTCGCAGCCCCAGCATTTT	CASSPQGARSQPQHF
.	TRBD1	12	TRBJ1-1	TRBV12-3/TRBV12-4	TGTGCCAGCGGGACAGGCGGGACTGAAGCTTTCTTT	CASGTGGTEAFF
once	.	15	TRBJ2-1	TRBV3-1/TRBV3-2	TGTGCCAGCAGCTTCGACATGAGCTCCTACAATGAGCAGTTCTTC	CASSFDMSSYNEQFF
.	TRBD1	16	TRBJ1-4	TRBV27	TGTGCCAGCAGTTTATCGAGGGGGCGGGGTAATGAAAAACTGTTTTTT	CASSLSRGRGNEKLFF
once	.	13	TRBJ1-5	TRBV5-1	TGCGCCAGCAGCTTACAGGGTAACCAGCCCCAGCATTTT	CASSLQGNQPQHF
.	.	17	TRBJ2-7	TRBV4-1	TGCGCCAGCAGCCAAGTCCTACAAGGAGGGGGCTTTTTCGAGCAGTACTTC	CASSQVLQGGGFFEQYF
.	.	13	TRBJ1-1	TRBV19	TGTGCCAGTAGTGTGGGACAAAACACTGAAGCTTTCTTT	CASSVGQNTEAFF